This TCR beta chain was sequenced for a study of blood T cell repertoires in COVID-19. Study context: Samples came from the United States, Italy and Spain, spanning acute and convalescent COVID-19. From T cells, B-cell-depleted T cells, or PBMCs came the material, which was cDNA or gDNA.

Study processing details: For nucleated cells, counts were estimated from reference gene primer amplification. The repertoire was sequenced with immunoSEQ multiplex PCR; TCRdb's copy has only in-frame clones and lacks some. Clone size and V and J calls were adopted from that table, with D and trimming inferred from the DNA. The top ten clones hold 15% to 19% of a sample with approximately 59,000 clones, about 81% of them seen once. Sequenced sample: peripheral blood. The clonotype comes from an elderly man with acute or convalescent COVID-19.

CDR3 DNA sequence: TGTGCCAGTAGTATAGGACAGGGGGCCGGGGAGCTGTTTTTT. Translation: CASSIGQGAGELFF. The chain carries TRBV19 and TRBJ2-2; 9 positions match TRBD1. Germline V gene data show CDR1 as LNHDA and CDR2 as SQIVND (reference sequence). The CDR3 loop spans 14 amino acids. Trimming cost V 1 base and J 6 bases; bases outside gene matches: 0. The variable domain in full, with the rest retrieved from reference TRBV19 and TRBJ2-2, is DGGITQSPKYLFRKEGQNVTLSCEQNLNHDAMYWYRQDPGQGLRLIYYSQIVNDFQKGDIAEGYSVSREKKESFPLTVTSAQKNPTAFYLCASSIGQGAGELFFGEGSRLTVL.